These 15 T cell receptor beta chains were all obtained from the same sample, sequenced in a study of brain T cells in children with intractable seizures. Data came from immunoSEQ multiplex PCR; TCRdb stores just in-frame clones and leaves some out. Altogether about 340,000 clones are present, roughly 92% being singletons, with the ten largest covering 4.5% to 7%. Time point given: blood from clinic visit 5 months post-surgery; TSC patient then seizure free. The input for sequencing was peripheral blood, taken approximately 5 months after surgery. The receptors come from a boy under two years old with tuberous sclerosis and intractable seizures.

This clone has only one observation. This sequence joins TRBV30 and TRBJ2-7, with no clear D. With 0 bases removed from V and 5 bases from J, the gap between germline ends came to 5 bases. The CDR3 is 11 amino acids. Germline values: CDR1 GTSNPN, CDR2 SVGIG (reference sequence). The CDR3 here is CAWSVSNEQYF. In DNA, the CDR3 is TGTGCCTGGAGTGTAAGCAACGAGCAGTACTTC.

This chain links TRBV11-3 with TRBJ2-1; 9 bases are a match to TRBD2. This CDR3 has 17 amino acids. The germline V gene encodes CDR1 SGHNT and CDR2 YENEEA. With V trimmed by 5 bases and J by 0 bases, 8 bases remained unmatched. In nucleotides, the CDR3 is TGTGCCAGCAGCCCCGCGTTTAGCGGGAGCTCCTACAATGAGCAGTTCTTC. It translates to CASSPAFSGSSYNEQFF. Together with reference TRBV11-3 and TRBJ2-1, the CDR3 gives the full variable domain: EAGVVQSPRYKIIEKKQPVAFWCNPISGHNTLYWYLQNLGQGPELLIRYENEEAVDDSQLPKDRFSAERLKGVDSTLKIQPAELGDSAVYLCASSPAFSGSSYNEQFFGPGTRLTVL.

The gene calls are TRBV6-4 and TRBJ1-2; 9 nucleotides match TRBD1. CDR1 MRHNA and CDR2 SNTAGT come from the germline V gene. The CDR3 runs to 15 residues. The J segment lost 7 bases and the V segment lost 5 bases, leaving 11 bases of the junction unmatched. CDR3 sequence (DNA): TGTGCCAGCAGTCCTTCGGCGGGGGACAGGGTTGGCTACACCTTC. Amino acid sequence: CASSPSAGDRVGYTF.

This clone appeared a single time. The rearrangement uses TRBV30 and TRBJ2-7; D is perhaps TRBD2 (6 bases). Trimming removed 0 bases at V and 2 bases at J, with 11 bases between. The CDR3 is 14 amino acids. CDR1 and CDR2 (germline): GTSNPN, SVGIG (reference sequence). The CDR3 coding sequence is TGTGCCTGGAGTGTCAGGGACTTCCCCTACGAGCAGTACTTC. Translated, it gives CAWSVRDFPYEQYF.

This chain connects TRBV7-6 to TRBJ1-2, with 9 bases lining up with TRBD1. The germline V gene encodes CDR1 SGHVS and CDR2 FNYEAQ. This CDR3 contains 15 residues. V lost 3 bases and J lost 2; bases outside the gene matches: 4. The DNA for the CDR3 is TGTGCCAGCAGCTTGGCACAGGGGGCGAACTATGGCTACACCTTC. This gives the protein CASSLAQGANYGYTF.

This rearrangement joins TRBV2 to TRBJ1-5; 8 bases match TRBD1. Germline lookup yields CDR1 SNHLY and CDR2 FYNNEI. The CDR3 totals 15 residues. The J segment lost 1 base and the V segment lost 5 bases, leaving 4 bases of the junction unmatched. The CDR3 nucleotides read TGTGCCAGCAGTCTTTACAGGGGGAGCAATCAGCCCCAGCATTTT. Protein: CASSLYRGSNQPQHF.

Notes on this clone: The sample holds other DNA sequences that translate to the same CDR3. The CDR3 bases are TGTGCCAGCAGCTTCACAGGGAATCAGCCCCAGCATTTT. This gives the protein CASSFTGNQPQHF. The chain joins TRBV7-9 to TRBJ1-5; D is perhaps TRBD1 (6 bases). The length of the CDR3 is 13 residues. Looked up from germline, CDR1 is SEHNR and CDR2 is FQNEAQ (reference sequence). Between the trimmed V and J ends, which lost 3 bases and 4 bases, there was a span of 7 bases.

The rearrangement links TRBV5-6 to TRBJ2-1; no clear D gene. V lost 4 bases and J 3 bases, leaving 11 bases between the germline ends. Germline-derived CDR1 and CDR2 are SGHDT and YYEEEE. The CDR3 loop spans 14 amino acids. The CDR3 DNA is TGTGCCAGCAGCCCGGGCACCGGCTACAATGAGCAGTTCTTC. Its protein is CASSPGTGYNEQFF.

V usage is TRBV2 and J usage is TRBJ2-2; D perhaps matches TRBD2 (6 bases). This CDR3 region has 14 residues. Germline V gives CDR1 SNHLY, CDR2 FYNNEI. V gave up 7 bases and J gave up 6 bases, with 15 bases separating them. The CDR3 coding sequence is TGTGCCAGCACCGCGGGACTTCGCCCCGGGGAGCTGTTTTTT. It is translated as CASTAGLRPGELFF.

This clone was observed a few times. V and J are TRBV6-5 and TRBJ2-2, with 11 bases matching TRBD1. This CDR3 has 16 residues. V trimming: 1 base; J trimming: 4 bases; junction bases outside the gene matches: 2. Germline V gene lookup returns CDR1 MNHEY and CDR2 SVGAGI. The DNA of the CDR3 is TGTGCCAGCAGTTACTTGGGACAGGGGGGCACCGGGGAGCTGTTTTTT. Amino acids: CASSYLGQGGTGELFF.

The chain uses TRBV13 and TRBJ1-1; D unclear. The CDR3 totals 16 residues. Trimming left V 3 bases short and J 4 bases short, with 18 bases between. Germline V CDR1 and CDR2: PRHDT, FYEKMQ (reference sequence). This chain's CDR3 is CASSFRWFRGPTEAFF. CDR3 bases: TGTGCCAGCAGCTTTCGGTGGTTCCGAGGGCCCACTGAAGCTTTCTTT.

The chain links TRBV6-5 to TRBJ1-2; D gene unclear. V was cut by 9 bases and J by 3 bases, with 14 bases left in between. The CDR3 length is 13 residues. Per the germline V gene, CDR1 is MNHEY and CDR2 is SVGAGI. CDR3: CARSAGKDYGYTF. The CDR3 DNA follows: TGTGCCAGATCCGCCGGAAAGGACTATGGCTACACCTTC.

This clone came up once. The same CDR3 also results from other DNA sequences found in this sample. The chain has TRBV19 and TRBJ1-3; no reliable D call. Germline V gene data show CDR1 as LNHDA and CDR2 as SQIVND (reference sequence). This CDR3 comprises 14 residues. Trimming left V 4 bases short and J 0 bases short, with 7 bases between. This chain's CDR3 is CASSTGSSGNTIYF. The CDR3 coding sequence is TGTGCCAGTAGTACAGGTAGCTCTGGAAACACCATATATTTT. The full variable domain, with the rest looked up from reference TRBV19 and TRBJ1-3, is DGGITQSPKYLFRKEGQNVTLSCEQNLNHDAMYWYRQDPGQGLRLIYYSQIVNDFQKGDIAEGYSVSREKKESFPLTVTSAQKNPTAFYLCASSTGSSGNTIYFGEGSWLTVV.

The chain has TRBV3-1 (or the pseudogene TRBV3-2) and TRBJ2-7, with 8 bases that match TRBD2. The CDR3 length is 16 residues. Germline trimming cut 1 base from V and 5 bases from J; bases unmatched to any gene: 10. CDR1 and CDR2 from the germline V gene are LGHDT and YNNKEL (reference sequence). The CDR3 region is CASSQVQLAGGNEQYF. The CDR3 DNA follows: TGTGCCAGCAGCCAAGTACAATTGGCGGGAGGAAACGAGCAGTACTTC.

This clone turned up a few times. The gene calls are TRBV6-6 and TRBJ1-1; unclear D gene. Trimming took off 0 bases at V and 0 bases at J, with 8 bases between the two ends. Germline CDR1 and CDR2: MNHNY and SVGAGI (reference sequence). The CDR3 totals 15 residues. DNA of the CDR3: TGTGCCAGCAGTTACTCAGCGCTCATGAACACTGAAGCTTTCTTT. Translated, it gives CASSYSALMNTEAFF.